These 21 T cell receptor beta chains share one sample of origin, sequenced in a study of blood T cell repertoires in COVID-19. The assay was immunoSEQ multiplex PCR, and TCRdb's table has in-frame clones only and misses some. The table shows some 91,000 clones, with approximately 90% occurring only once. The specimen sequenced was peripheral blood. These TCRs come from a man between 60 and 75 years old with acute or convalescent COVID-19.

CDR3 in DNA: TGTGCCAGCTCCTATTCACGGGGAACTAATGAAAAACTGTTTTTT. Translating gives CASSYSRGTNEKLFF. The chain employs TRBV18 and TRBJ1-4, with no clear D. In germline, CDR1 is KGHSH, CDR2 LQKENI. The CDR3 is made up of 15 amino acids. Trimming stripped 6 bases from V and 1 base from J, with 12 bases between.

The CDR3 reads CASSRGQGGGGYTF. CDR3 sequence (DNA): TGTGCCAGCAGCCGAGGACAGGGAGGCGGGGGCTACACCTTC. The chain combines TRBV7-9 with TRBJ1-2, with 8 bases identical to TRBD1. V lost 5 bases and J lost 8; bases outside the gene matches: 10. Germline assignment: CDR1 SEHNR and CDR2 FQNEAQ (reference sequence). The CDR3 is made up of 14 amino acids. Full variable domain (outside the CDR3, taken from reference TRBV7-9 and TRBJ1-2): DTGVSQNPRHKITKRGQNVTFRCDPISEHNRLYWYRQTLGQGPEFLTYFQNEAQLEKSRLLSDRFSAERPKGSFSTLEIQRTEQGDSAMYLCASSRGQGGGGYTFGSGTRLTVV.

This sequence joins TRBV5-4 and TRBJ2-5; 7 nucleotides agree with TRBD1. The CDR3 spans 16 residues. Germline-derived CDR1 and CDR2 are SGHNT and YYREEE (reference sequence). The V gene end was trimmed by 4 bases and the J gene end by 2 bases; junction bases not matched to a gene: 11. The CDR3 region has the DNA TGTGCCAGCAGCCCCACAGGGGTAACCGATCAAGAGACCCAGTACTTC. Encoded protein: CASSPTGVTDQETQYF.

Concerning this clone: This same CDR3 is encoded by further DNA sequences in the sample. The V and J genes are TRBV27 and TRBJ1-5; D unresolved. The CDR3 runs 16 residues. The V end lost 0 bases, the J end lost 0 bases, and 9 bases lay between the germline ends. The germline gives CDR1 MNHEY, CDR2 SMNVEV (reference sequence). The CDR3 region is CASSLSNRASNQPQHF. Written as DNA, the CDR3 is TGTGCCAGCAGTTTATCGAACAGAGCTAGCAATCAGCCCCAGCATTTT.

The rearrangement uses TRBV27 and TRBJ1-5, with D hard to call. The germline CDR1 and CDR2 sequences are MNHEY and SMNVEV (reference sequence). Trimming left V 3 bases short and J 7 bases short, with 10 bases between. This CDR3 comprises 13 residues. In DNA, the CDR3 is TGTGCCAGCAGTTTTCGGGGTCTACAGCCCCAGCATTTT. The encoded protein is CASSFRGLQPQHF.

This chain uses TRBV6-6 with TRBJ2-1; D might be TRBD2 (5 bases). Between the trimmed V and J ends, which lost 5 bases and 7 bases, there was a span of 12 bases. The length of the CDR3 is 13 residues. Germline CDR1 reads MNHNY; CDR2 reads SVGAGI (reference sequence). CDR3 protein: CASSPQRTNEQFF. The CDR3 DNA reads TGTGCCAGCAGTCCCCAGCGGACGAATGAGCAGTTCTTC.

This sequence joins TRBV6-5 and TRBJ1-1, with D maybe TRBD1 (6 bases). The V gene's germline CDR1 is MNHEY and CDR2 SVGAGI. Trimming took 5 bases from V and 3 from J, leaving 13 bases between them. The CDR3 consists of 14 residues. The CDR3 reads CASSNRDIHTEAFF. The CDR3 bases are TGTGCCAGCAGTAACAGGGACATCCACACTGAAGCTTTCTTT.

The gene calls are TRBV30 and TRBJ1-1, with TRBD1 identical over 7 bases. The J segment lost 4 bases and the V segment lost 2 bases, leaving 10 bases of the junction unmatched. The CDR3 has 15 amino acids. Germline CDR1 and CDR2: GTSNPN and SVGIG (reference sequence). CDR3 protein: CAWSPWFRGSTEAFF. In DNA form, the CDR3 reads TGTGCCTGGAGTCCGTGGTTCAGGGGGAGCACTGAAGCTTTCTTT.

The V gene is TRBV29-1, the J gene TRBJ1-1; no firm D call. Between the trimmed V and J ends, which lost 4 bases and 3 bases, there was a span of 6 bases. Germline CDR1 and CDR2: SQVTM and ANQGSEA. The CDR3 consists of 11 residues. CDR3 nucleotide sequence: TGCAGCGTTGCGGAGGACACTGAAGCTTTCTTT. Encoded protein: CSVAEDTEAFF.

A single count supports this clone. This sequence joins TRBV3-1 (or the pseudogene TRBV3-2) and TRBJ1-2; the D is unclear. The V end was cut by 4 bases, the J end by 4 bases, with 10 bases between. The CDR3 totals 13 residues. Germline V gene data show CDR1 as LGHDT and CDR2 as YNNKEL (reference sequence). CDR3 coding DNA: TGTGCCAGCAGCCGCGAGAGCGTCTATGGCTACACCTTC. It encodes CASSRESVYGYTF.

The chain has TRBV19 and TRBJ2-2; D not resolved. Germline assignment: CDR1 LNHDA and CDR2 SQIVND (reference sequence). CDR3 size: 13 residues. V was shortened by 0 bases and J by 8 bases, with 7 bases between the two germline ends. The CDR3 loop is CASSIDASGELFF. For the CDR3, the DNA is TGTGCCAGTAGTATAGATGCGTCTGGGGAGCTGTTTTTT.

The rearrangement links TRBV6-6 to TRBJ1-1; possibly TRBD1 for D (5 bases). The CDR3 loop spans 14 amino acids. Between the trimmed V and J ends, which lost 5 bases and 5 bases, there was a span of 15 bases. Per germline, CDR1 MNHNY and CDR2 SVGAGI (reference sequence). CDR3 sequence reads: CASSPSGEGTEAFF. The DNA for the CDR3 is TGTGCCAGCAGTCCTTCGGGGGAAGGTACTGAAGCTTTCTTT.

The rearrangement uses TRBV12-3 or TRBV12-4 and TRBJ1-2, with D possibly matching TRBD1 (6 bases). There are 13 residues in the CDR3. Trimming took off 6 bases at V and 4 bases at J, with 12 bases between the two ends. The CDR3 here is CASSAGQSYGYTF. CDR3 DNA sequence: TGTGCCAGCAGCGCCGGACAGTCCTATGGCTACACCTTC.

The chain is built from TRBV19 and TRBJ2-1; D is possibly TRBD2 (6 bases). Germline values: CDR1 LNHDA, CDR2 SQIVND (reference sequence). V lost 7 bases to trimming and J lost 8 bases, with 42 bases between them. CDR3 length: 22 residues. CDR3 loop: CASTVAGSLYRSAVKGGDEQFF. The CDR3 DNA is TGTGCCAGTACGGTGGCAGGGTCACTATACCGTTCGGCCGTAAAGGGAGGAGATGAGCAGTTCTTC. Combining the CDR3 with reference TRBV19 and TRBJ2-1 gives the whole variable domain DGGITQSPKYLFRKEGQNVTLSCEQNLNHDAMYWYRQDPGQGLRLIYYSQIVNDFQKGDIAEGYSVSREKKESFPLTVTSAQKNPTAFYLCASTVAGSLYRSAVKGGDEQFFGPGTRLTVL.

The chain combines TRBV4-2 with TRBJ1-1; possible D gene TRBD1, 6 bases. V lost 0 bases, J lost 1 base, and 12 bases lay in between. Germline V gives CDR1 LGHNA, CDR2 YNFKEQ. The CDR3 covers 16 residues. The CDR3 DNA sequence: TGTGCCAGCAGCCAAGATATAGGACAGCGGAACACTGAAGCTTTCTTT. This encodes CASSQDIGQRNTEAFF.

The chain recombines TRBV6-5 with TRBJ2-4; TRBD1 matches 7 bases. V trimming: 0 bases; J trimming: 1 base; junction bases outside the gene matches: 0. The V gene's germline CDR1 is MNHEY and CDR2 SVGAGI. The CDR3 runs 15 residues. CDR3 DNA sequence: TGTGCCAGCAGTTACTCGACAGGGGCCAAAAACATTCAGTACTTC. Protein sequence: CASSYSTGAKNIQYF.

The chain combines TRBV6-5 with TRBJ1-6; D is unresolved. This CDR3 is 15 amino acids long. V lost 0 bases, J lost 7 bases, and 10 bases lay in between. Germline-derived CDR1 and CDR2 are MNHEY and SVGAGI. Here the CDR3 reads CASSYSAGANSPLHF. The CDR3 DNA sequence: TGTGCCAGCAGTTACTCTGCAGGTGCGAATTCACCCCTCCACTTT.

The table lists this clone with a count of one. The J gene is TRBJ1-3, the V gene TRBV5-8; 7 nucleotides align to TRBD1. From germline, CDR1 is SGHTS and CDR2 YDEGEE. Trimming removed 5 bases from V and 7 bases from J; junction bases left unmatched: 12. The CDR3 is 15 residues long. The CDR3 loop reads CASRQGRVLRNTIYF. DNA of the CDR3: TGTGCCAGCAGACAGGGGAGAGTTTTGAGGAACACCATATATTTT. Combining the CDR3 with reference TRBV5-8 and TRBJ1-3 gives the whole variable domain EAGVTQSPTHLIKTRGQQATLRCSPISGHTSVYWYQQALGLGLQFLLWYDEGEERNRGNFPPRFSGRQFPNYSSELNVNALELEDSALYLCASRQGRVLRNTIYFGEGSWLTVV.

CDR3 coding DNA: TGTGCCAGCAGTTACGGGGGACTTAAAGGTGGAAACACCATATATTTT. Its translation: CASSYGGLKGGNTIYF. The rearrangement uses TRBV6-6 and TRBJ1-3, with TRBD1 as a possible D gene (5 bases). The germline V gene encodes CDR1 MNHNY and CDR2 SVGAGI (reference sequence). With 2 bases removed from V and 3 bases from J, the gap between germline ends came to 14 bases. CDR3 length equals 16 residues.

This chain connects TRBV5-1 to TRBJ1-3; possible D gene TRBD1, 5 bases. The CDR3 has 15 residues. Germline V lookup: CDR1 SGHRS, CDR2 YFSETQ. Between the trimmed V and J ends, which lost 0 bases and 0 bases, there was a span of 7 bases. This CDR3 is CASSLGGYSGNTIYF. The CDR3 nucleotides are TGCGCCAGCAGCTTGGGGGGCTACTCTGGAAACACCATATATTTT.

The V call is TRBV4-1, the J call TRBJ1-4; D is uncertain. Germline values: CDR1 MGHRA, CDR2 YSYEKL. Trimming pared 1 base from V and 0 bases from J, leaving 12 bases between. CDR3 size: 17 residues. CDR3 bases: TGCGCCAGCAGCCAAGCTACGTCCGGGGCAACTAATGAAAAACTGTTTTTT. Protein sequence: CASSQATSGATNEKLFF.